The source of this T cell receptor beta chain is a study of blood T cell repertoires in COVID-19. In the study overall: Sample material is recorded as cDNA or gDNA derived from T cells, B-cell-depleted T cells, or PBMCs.

The CDR3 is made up of 15 amino acids. V was shortened by 6 bases and J by 2 bases, with 14 bases between the two germline ends. Germline CDR1 and CDR2: SNHLY and FYNNEI. Across 20 to 25 US areas, participants ranged in age from about 18 to 100 years. TCRdb keeps only in-frame clones here, not all; method: immunoSEQ multiplex PCR. The profile shows 250,000 to 300,000 clones, under 90% of them singletons. Sequenced input: PBMCs or T cells enriched from blood (not recorded which). This receptor was taken from a woman in her thirties or forties who had recovered from COVID-19. The chain has TRBV2 and TRBJ1-5; the D gene is possibly TRBD1 (5 bases). CDR3 in DNA: TGTGCCAGCAGCGTGGAGGGGTCGGGCAATCAGCCCCAGCATTTT. This codes for CASSVEGSGNQPQHF.